A selection of T cell receptor beta chains follows, all from one sample in a study of technical replicates of blood from a few donors. Libraries were prepared by immunoSEQ multiplex PCR; TCRdb keeps only in-frame clonotypes and omits some of them. The profile shows just over 80,000 clones, approximately 97% of them singletons. The specimen was T cells isolated from PBMCs. The receptors here all came from a human donor in good health. CDR3s include the opening cysteine and the closing phenylalanine or tryptophan. A D gene is named only where the DNA matches it firmly. Not all rows give a size; the values are once, few, many and, for expanded clones, a class.

TRBV9	.	.	TRBJ1-1	CASSVAVGALNTEAFF	TGTGCCAGCAGCGTAGCTGTAGGGGCCTTGAACACTGAAGCTTTCTTT
TRBV18	.	.	TRBJ2-2	CASSPFESYTGELFF	TGTGCCAGCTCACCCTTCGAGTCCTACACCGGGGAGCTGTTTTTT
TRBV6-6	few	.	TRBJ1-2	CAVLADGYTF	TGTGCCGTCCTGGCGGATGGCTACACCTTC
TRBV11-3	once	.	TRBJ2-1	CASSPSVASYNEQFF	TGTGCCAGCAGCCCGTCCGTAGCGAGTTACAATGAGCAGTTCTTC
TRBV6-6	.	TRBD1	TRBJ2-1	CASSFTGTGRYNEQFF	TGTGCCAGCAGTTTTACCGGGACAGGGCGATACAATGAGCAGTTCTTC
TRBV4-1	.	TRBD2	TRBJ2-1	CASSQMGAGYYNEQFF	TGCGCCAGCAGCCAAATGGGAGCGGGGTACTACAATGAGCAGTTCTTC
TRBV29-1	.	.	TRBJ2-5	CSVGTANQETQYF	TGCAGCGTTGGGACAGCCAACCAAGAGACCCAGTACTTC
TRBV9	.	.	TRBJ1-1	CASSVGGGLTEAFF	TGTGCCAGCAGCGTAGGGGGAGGGCTGACTGAAGCTTTCTTT
TRBV30	.	.	TRBJ1-4	CAWSGPLQGEKLFF	TGTGCCTGGAGTGGACCCTTACAGGGCGAAAAACTGTTTTTT
TRBV6-1	.	.	TRBJ1-4	CASSGAGDEKLFF	TGTGCCAGCAGTGGGGCAGGGGATGAAAAACTGTTTTTT
TRBV5-1	.	TRBD2	TRBJ2-3	CASRNSGSNTDTQYF	TGCGCCAGCAGGAATAGCGGGTCGAACACAGATACGCAGTATTTT
TRBV10-3	.	TRBD1	TRBJ2-7	CAISDSGQTYEQYF	TGTGCCATCAGTGATTCGGGACAGACTTACGAGCAGTACTTC